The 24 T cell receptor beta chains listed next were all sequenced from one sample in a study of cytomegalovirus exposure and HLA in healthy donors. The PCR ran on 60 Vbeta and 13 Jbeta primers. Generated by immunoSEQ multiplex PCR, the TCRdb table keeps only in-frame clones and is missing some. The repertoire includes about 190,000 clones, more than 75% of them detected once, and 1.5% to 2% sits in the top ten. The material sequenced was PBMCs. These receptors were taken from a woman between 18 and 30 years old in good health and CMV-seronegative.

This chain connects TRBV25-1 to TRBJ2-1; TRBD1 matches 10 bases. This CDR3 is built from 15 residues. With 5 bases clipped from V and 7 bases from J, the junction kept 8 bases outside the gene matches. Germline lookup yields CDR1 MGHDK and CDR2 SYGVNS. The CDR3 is CASSKTGGHSNEQFF. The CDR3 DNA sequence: TGTGCCAGCAGTAAGACAGGGGGCCATTCGAATGAGCAGTTCTTC.

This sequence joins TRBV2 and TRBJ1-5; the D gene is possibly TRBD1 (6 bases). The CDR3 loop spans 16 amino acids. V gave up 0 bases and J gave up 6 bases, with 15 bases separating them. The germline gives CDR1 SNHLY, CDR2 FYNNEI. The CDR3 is CASSEALQGGGQPQHF. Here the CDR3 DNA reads TGTGCCAGCAGTGAAGCGCTTCAGGGAGGGGGTCAGCCCCAGCATTTT.

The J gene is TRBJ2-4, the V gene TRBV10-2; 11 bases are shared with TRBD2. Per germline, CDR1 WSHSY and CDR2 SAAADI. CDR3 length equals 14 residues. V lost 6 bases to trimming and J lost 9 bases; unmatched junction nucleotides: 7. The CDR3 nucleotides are TGCGCCAGCAGGGGGACTAGCGGCATGAGCATTCAGTACTTC. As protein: CASRGTSGMSIQYF.

The DNA for the CDR3 is TGCGCCAGCAGCCAACAGGGACTTGATAATTCACCCCTCCACTTT. It codes for CASSQQGLDNSPLHF. The genes are TRBV4-1 and TRBJ1-6; possible D gene TRBD1, 5 bases. CDR1 and CDR2 (germline): MGHRA, YSYEKL. Trimming took off 2 bases at V and 5 bases at J, with 10 bases between the two ends. The CDR3 extends over 15 amino acids.

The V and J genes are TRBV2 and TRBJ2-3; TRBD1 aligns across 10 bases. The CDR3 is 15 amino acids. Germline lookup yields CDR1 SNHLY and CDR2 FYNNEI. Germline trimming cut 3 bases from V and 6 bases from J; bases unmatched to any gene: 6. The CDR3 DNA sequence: TGTGCCAGCAGTGATTTCGGGACAGGGGAGGATACGCAGTATTTT. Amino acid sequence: CASSDFGTGEDTQYF.

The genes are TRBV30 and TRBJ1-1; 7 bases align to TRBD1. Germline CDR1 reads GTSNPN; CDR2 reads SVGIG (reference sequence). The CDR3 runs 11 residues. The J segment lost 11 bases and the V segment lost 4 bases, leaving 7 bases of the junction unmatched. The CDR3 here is CAWKGAVAAFF. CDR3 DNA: TGTGCCTGGAAGGGGGCCGTGGCGGCTTTCTTT. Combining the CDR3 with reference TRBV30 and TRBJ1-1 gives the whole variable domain SQTIHQWPATLVQPVGSPLSLECTVEGTSNPNLYWYRQAAGRGLQLLFYSVGIGQISSEVPQNLSASRPQDRQFILSSKKLLLSDSGFYLCAWKGAVAAFFGQGTRLTVV.

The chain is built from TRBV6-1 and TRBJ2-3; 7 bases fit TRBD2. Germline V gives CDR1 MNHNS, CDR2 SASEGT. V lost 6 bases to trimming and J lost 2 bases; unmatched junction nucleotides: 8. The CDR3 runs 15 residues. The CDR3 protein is CASRDQGLYTDTQYF. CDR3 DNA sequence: TGTGCCAGCAGGGATCAGGGACTATACACAGATACGCAGTATTTT.

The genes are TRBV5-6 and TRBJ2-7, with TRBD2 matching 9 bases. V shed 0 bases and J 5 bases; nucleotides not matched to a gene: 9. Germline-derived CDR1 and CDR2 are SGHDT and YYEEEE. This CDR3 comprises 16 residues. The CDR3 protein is CASSLEGQREVNEQYF. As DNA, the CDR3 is TGTGCCAGCAGCTTGGAGGGGCAGCGGGAGGTGAACGAGCAGTACTTC.

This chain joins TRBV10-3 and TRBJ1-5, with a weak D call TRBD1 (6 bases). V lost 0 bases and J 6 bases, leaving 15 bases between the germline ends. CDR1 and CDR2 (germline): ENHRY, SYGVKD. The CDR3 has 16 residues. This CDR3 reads CAISESGTGPLQPQHF. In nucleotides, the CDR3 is TGTGCCATCAGTGAGTCGGGCACAGGGCCGCTTCAGCCCCAGCATTTT.

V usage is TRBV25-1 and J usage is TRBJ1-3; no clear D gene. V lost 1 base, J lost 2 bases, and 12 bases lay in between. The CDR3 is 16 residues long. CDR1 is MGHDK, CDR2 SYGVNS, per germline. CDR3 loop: CASSESYGLTGNTIYF. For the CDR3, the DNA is TGTGCCAGCAGTGAATCTTACGGGTTAACTGGAAACACCATATATTTT.

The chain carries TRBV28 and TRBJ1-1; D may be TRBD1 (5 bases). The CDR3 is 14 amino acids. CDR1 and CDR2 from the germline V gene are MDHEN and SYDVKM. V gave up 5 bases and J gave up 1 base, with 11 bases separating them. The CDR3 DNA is TGTGCCAGCAGTCTGTCCGGGGGGAACACTGAAGCTTTCTTT. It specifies CASSLSGGNTEAFF.

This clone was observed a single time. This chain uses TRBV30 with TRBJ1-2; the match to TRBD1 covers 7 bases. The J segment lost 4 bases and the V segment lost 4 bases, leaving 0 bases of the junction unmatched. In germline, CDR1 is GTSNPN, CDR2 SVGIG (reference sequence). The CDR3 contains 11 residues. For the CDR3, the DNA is TGTGCCTGGACAGGGGGCTATGGCTACACCTTC. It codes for CAWTGGYGYTF.

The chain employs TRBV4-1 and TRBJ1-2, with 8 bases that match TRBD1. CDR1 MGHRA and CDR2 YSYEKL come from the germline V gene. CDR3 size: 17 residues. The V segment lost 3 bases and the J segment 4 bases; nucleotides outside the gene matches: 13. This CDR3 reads CASSHPLRGRAGYGYTF. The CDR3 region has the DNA TGCGCCAGCAGCCACCCGCTCAGGGGGCGGGCGGGCTATGGCTACACCTTC.

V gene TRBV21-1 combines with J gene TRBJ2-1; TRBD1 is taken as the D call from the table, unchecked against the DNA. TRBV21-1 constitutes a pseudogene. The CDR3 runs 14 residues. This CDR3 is CASSKDARGNEQFF. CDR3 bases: TGTGCCAGCAGCAAAGATGCAAGGGGAAATGAGCAGTTCTTC.

The CDR3 loop reads CASTMGQYNEQFF. In DNA, the CDR3 is TGTGCCAGTACCATGGGACAGTACAATGAGCAGTTCTTC. The chain couples TRBV19 to TRBJ2-1; 7 positions agree with TRBD1. The J segment lost 4 bases and the V segment lost 7 bases, leaving 4 bases of the junction unmatched. Germline V gene data show CDR1 as LNHDA and CDR2 as SQIVND (reference sequence). CDR3 length: 13 amino acids.

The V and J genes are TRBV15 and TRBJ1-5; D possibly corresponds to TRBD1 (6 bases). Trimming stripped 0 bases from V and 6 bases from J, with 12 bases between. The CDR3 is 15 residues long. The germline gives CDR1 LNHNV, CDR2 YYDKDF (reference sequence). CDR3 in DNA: TGTGCCACCAGCAGAGACAGGGGTCTCGGTCAGCCCCAGCATTTT. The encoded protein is CATSRDRGLGQPQHF.

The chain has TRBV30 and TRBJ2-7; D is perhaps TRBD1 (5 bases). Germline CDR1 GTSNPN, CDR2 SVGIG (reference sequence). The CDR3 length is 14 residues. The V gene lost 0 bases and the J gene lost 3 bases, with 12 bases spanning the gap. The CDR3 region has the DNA TGTGCCTGGAGTGTACGGCACAGGAACTACGAGCAGTACTTC. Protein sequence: CAWSVRHRNYEQYF. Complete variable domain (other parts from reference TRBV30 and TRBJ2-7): SQTIHQWPATLVQPVGSPLSLECTVEGTSNPNLYWYRQAAGRGLQLLFYSVGIGQISSEVPQNLSASRPQDRQFILSSKKLLLSDSGFYLCAWSVRHRNYEQYFGPGTRLTVT.

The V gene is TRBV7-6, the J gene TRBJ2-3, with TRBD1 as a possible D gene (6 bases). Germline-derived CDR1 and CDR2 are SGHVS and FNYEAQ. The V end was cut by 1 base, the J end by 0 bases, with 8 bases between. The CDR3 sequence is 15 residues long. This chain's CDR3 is CASSLGGHSTDTQYF. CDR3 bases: TGTGCCAGCAGCTTAGGGGGACACAGCACAGATACGCAGTATTTT.

As DNA, the CDR3 is TGTGCCAGCAGCTTAGTAGCGGGAGAATACAATGAGCAGTTCTTC. The encoded protein is CASSLVAGEYNEQFF. The chain links TRBV11-2 to TRBJ2-1, with TRBD2 matching 9 bases. Germline-derived CDR1 and CDR2 are SGHAT and FQNNGV. The junction had 2 bases not matched to a gene; V was cut back by 1 base and J by 4 bases. The CDR3 length is 15 residues. Together with reference TRBV11-2 and TRBJ2-1, the CDR3 gives the full variable domain: EAGVAQSPRYKIIEKRQSVAFWCNPISGHATLYWYQQILGQGPKLLIQFQNNGVVDDSQLPKDRFSAERLKGVDSTLKIQPAKLEDSAVYLCASSLVAGEYNEQFFGPGTRLTVL.

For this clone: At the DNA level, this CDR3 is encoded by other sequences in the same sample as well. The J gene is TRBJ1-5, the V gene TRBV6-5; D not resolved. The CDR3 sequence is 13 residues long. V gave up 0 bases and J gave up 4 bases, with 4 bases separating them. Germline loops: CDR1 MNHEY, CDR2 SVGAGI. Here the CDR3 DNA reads TGTGCCAGCAGTTACTCGCGGAATCAGCCCCAGCATTTT. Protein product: CASSYSRNQPQHF.

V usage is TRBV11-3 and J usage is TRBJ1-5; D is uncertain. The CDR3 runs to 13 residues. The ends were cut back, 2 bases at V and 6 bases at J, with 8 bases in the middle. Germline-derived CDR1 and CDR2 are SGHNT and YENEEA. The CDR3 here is CASSLTSGQPQHF. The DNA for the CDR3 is TGTGCCAGCAGCTTAACGAGCGGTCAGCCCCAGCATTTT.

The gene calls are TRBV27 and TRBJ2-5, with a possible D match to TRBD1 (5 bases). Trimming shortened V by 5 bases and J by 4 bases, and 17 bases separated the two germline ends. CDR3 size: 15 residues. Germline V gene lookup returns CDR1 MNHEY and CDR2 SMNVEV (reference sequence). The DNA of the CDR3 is TGTGCCAGCAGTCCCTTGTATGGGGCTGGAGAGACCCAGTACTTC. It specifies CASSPLYGAGETQYF.

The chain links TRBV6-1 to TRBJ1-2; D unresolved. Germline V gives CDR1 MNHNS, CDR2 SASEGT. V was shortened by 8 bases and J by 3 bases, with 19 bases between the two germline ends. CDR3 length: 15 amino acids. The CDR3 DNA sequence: TGTGCCAGCTCCCTTACACGTTGGTTCGACTATGGCTACACCTTC. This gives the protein CASSLTRWFDYGYTF.

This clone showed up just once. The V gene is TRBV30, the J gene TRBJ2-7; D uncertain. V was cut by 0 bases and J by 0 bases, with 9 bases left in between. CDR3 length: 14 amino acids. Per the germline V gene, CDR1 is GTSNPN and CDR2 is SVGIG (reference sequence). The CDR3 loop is CAWSVPSYSYEQYF. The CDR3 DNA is TGTGCCTGGAGTGTCCCCTCCTACTCCTACGAGCAGTACTTC.